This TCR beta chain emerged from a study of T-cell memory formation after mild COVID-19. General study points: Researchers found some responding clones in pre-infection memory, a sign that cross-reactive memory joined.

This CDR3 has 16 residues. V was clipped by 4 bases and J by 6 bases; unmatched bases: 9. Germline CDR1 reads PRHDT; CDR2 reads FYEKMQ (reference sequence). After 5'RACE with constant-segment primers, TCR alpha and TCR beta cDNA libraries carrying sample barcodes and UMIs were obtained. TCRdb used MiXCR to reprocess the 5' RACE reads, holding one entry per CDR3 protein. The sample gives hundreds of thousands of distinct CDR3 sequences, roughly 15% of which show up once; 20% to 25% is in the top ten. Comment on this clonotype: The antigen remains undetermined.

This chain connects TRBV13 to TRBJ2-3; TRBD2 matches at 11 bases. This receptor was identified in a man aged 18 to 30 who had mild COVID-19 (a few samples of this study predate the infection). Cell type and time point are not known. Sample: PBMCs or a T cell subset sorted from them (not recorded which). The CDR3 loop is CASSWIAGGRRDTQYF. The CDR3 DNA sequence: TGTGCCAGCAGCTGGATAGCGGGGGGGCGTAGGGATACGCAGTATTTT. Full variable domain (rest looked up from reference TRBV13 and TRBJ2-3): AAGVIQSPRHLIKEKRETATLKCYPIPRHDTVYWYQQGPGQDPQFLISFYEKMQSDKGSIPDRFSAQQFSDYHSELNMSSLELGDSALYFCASSWIAGGRRDTQYFGPGTRLTVL.